This note documents a single TCR beta chain sequence. Its antigen remains undetermined. One base away there is no much larger clone; base qualities are not given. The record originates from a study of monozygotic twins with cystic fibrosis (dated by TCRdb to the early 2020s). Regarding the complete study: Barcoded libraries were prepared from three micrograms of fragmented DNA with around 15 PCR cycles. TCR beta repertoires were compared within and between 16 monozygotic twin pairs with cystic fibrosis so that genetic influence on V and J gene usage could be assessed. The cohort included ten female and six male twin pairs, mostly children and adolescents, aged about 2.0 to 40 years with a median of 9.1 years. On the day of blood sampling, twins were ranked among 1,060 cohort participants for weight-for-height and for FEVPerc (FEV1 disease centile). Data for three of the twin pairs had been reported earlier in a different context.

CDR1 and CDR2 were assigned from the germline V gene as SQVTM and ANQGSEA. V is reduced by 6 bases and J by 8 bases, leaving a spacing of 19 bases between them. CDR3 length: 13 amino acids, cysteine to phenylalanine. Only the CDR3 region is kept as DNA, spanning 39 bases read in frame from base 1. The twin pairs came from the European Cystic Fibrosis Twin and Sibling Study Cohort, which recruited patients from more than 150 CF clinics across 14 European countries. Zygosity and CFTR genotype were verified in-house, and zygosity was tested by multiplex PCR of nine short tandem repeat loci. Each twin gave a peripheral blood sample, and clinical parameters were documented on that same day of blood sampling. Genomic DNA was isolated from peripheral blood cells with phenol/chloroform and kept in TE buffer at 4 degrees C. The paper as a whole reports these results and caveats: Simpson clonality was generally low (median approximately 0.009), which suggests a naive-dominated repertoire, and clonality was higher in the most severely affected patients. V gene usage was most similar to the co-twin for 13 of 16 pairs, and J usage for 8 of 16 pairs, suggesting genetic constraints. Sharing of nucleotide-identical clonotypes was significantly greater within monozygotic CF twin pairs than between unrelated CF individuals (P = 0.000026, Mann-Whitney). The cohort was small, and no association was found between shared CDR3 numbers and age, concordance or disease severity.

TCR beta CDR3 regions were amplified by multiplex PCR with the immunoSEQ immune profiling system according to the manufacturer's instructions. An Illumina NextSeq system was used to carry out the sequencing. In the authors' own workflow: The immunoSEQ Analyzer platform handled processing of the sequence data, and clonality was calculated by taking the square root of Simpson's index of productive rearrangements. Jensen-Shannon distance served as the measure of similarity in V and J usage, while OLGA was used to compute CDR3 generation probabilities. Shared CDR3 sequences were searched against the immuneACCESS database (August 2020) and VDJdb (December 2020). The table comes from immuneACCESS by way of TCRdb, which keeps in-frame sequences with V and J called. Part of the clones is missing from these tables; in studies checked, under half for an unresolved V gene and the rest for unknown reasons. V and J calls and clone size are copied from that table; D and trimming were computed from the DNA. This sample is represented by tens of thousands of clones; approximately 70% of them were singletons. Under 0.9% of the sample comes from the top ten.

The sequencing input was blood. The rearranged chain carries TRBV29-1 and TRBJ1-2; the D gene is perhaps TRBD1, from 6 matching bases. This receptor was obtained from a girl aged 5-17 years with cystic fibrosis. The DNA reads TGCAGCGTCGGGGGGCAGTTTCGCGGCGGCTACACCTTC. Protein translation: CSVGGQFRGGYTF.